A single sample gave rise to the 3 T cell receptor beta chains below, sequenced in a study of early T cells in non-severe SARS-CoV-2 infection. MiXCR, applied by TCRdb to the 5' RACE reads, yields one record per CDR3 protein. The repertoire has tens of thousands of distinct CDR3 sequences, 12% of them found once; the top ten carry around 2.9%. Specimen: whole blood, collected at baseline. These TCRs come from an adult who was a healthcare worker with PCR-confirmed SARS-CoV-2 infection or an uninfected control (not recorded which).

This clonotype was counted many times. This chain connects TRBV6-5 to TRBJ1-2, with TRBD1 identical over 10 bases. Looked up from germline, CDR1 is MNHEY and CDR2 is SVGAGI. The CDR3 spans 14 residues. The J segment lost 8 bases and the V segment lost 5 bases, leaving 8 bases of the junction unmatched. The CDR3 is CASSRDRGGVGYTF. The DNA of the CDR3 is TGTGCCAGCAGTCGGGACAGGGGTGGCGTAGGCTACACCTTC.

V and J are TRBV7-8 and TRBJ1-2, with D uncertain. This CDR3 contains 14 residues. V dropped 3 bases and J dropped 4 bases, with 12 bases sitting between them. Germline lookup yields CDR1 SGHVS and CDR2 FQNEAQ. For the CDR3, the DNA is TGTGCCAGCAGCTTGGGTCGTCAGACCTATGGCTACACCTTC. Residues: CASSLGRQTYGYTF.

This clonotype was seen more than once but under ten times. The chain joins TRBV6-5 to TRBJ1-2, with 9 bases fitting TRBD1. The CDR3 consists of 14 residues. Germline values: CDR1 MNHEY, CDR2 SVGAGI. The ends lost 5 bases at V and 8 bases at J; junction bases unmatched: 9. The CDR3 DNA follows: TGTGCCAGCAGTCGGACAGGGGCTACTATCGGCTACACCTTC. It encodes CASSRTGATIGYTF.